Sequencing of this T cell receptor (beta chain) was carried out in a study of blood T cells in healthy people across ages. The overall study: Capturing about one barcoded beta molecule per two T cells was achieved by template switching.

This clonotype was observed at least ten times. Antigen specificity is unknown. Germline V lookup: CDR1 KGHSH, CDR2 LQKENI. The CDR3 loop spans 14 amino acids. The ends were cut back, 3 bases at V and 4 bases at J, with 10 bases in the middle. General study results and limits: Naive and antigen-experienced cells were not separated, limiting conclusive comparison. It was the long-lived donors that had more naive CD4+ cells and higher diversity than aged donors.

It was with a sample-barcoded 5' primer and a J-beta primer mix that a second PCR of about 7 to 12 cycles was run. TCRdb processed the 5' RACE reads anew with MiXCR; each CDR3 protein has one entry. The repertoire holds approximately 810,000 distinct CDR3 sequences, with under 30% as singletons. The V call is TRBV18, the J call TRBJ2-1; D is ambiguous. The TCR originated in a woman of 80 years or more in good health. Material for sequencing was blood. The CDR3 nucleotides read TGTGCCAGCTCACCTCCAAACGGGTACAATGAGCAGTTCTTC. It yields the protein CASSPPNGYNEQFF.